This T cell receptor beta chain was retrieved from a study of PD-1 blockade in classical Hodgkin lymphoma. Profiled with immunoSEQ multiplex PCR; TCRdb holds only in-frame clones, not every one. The sample includes around 17,000 clones, around four fifths of them seen just once. CDR1 is MDHEN and CDR2 is SYDVKM in the germline V gene. V was pared by 5 bases and J by 7 bases, with 14 bases between. This CDR3 contains 13 residues. Sample time point: newly diagnosed, previously untreated cHL patient sample. Untreated, newly diagnosed classical Hodgkin lymphoma PBMCs were used for comparison. Overall study results and limits: Baseline TCR diversity was reportedly lower in newly diagnosed patients than healthy donors.

A word on this clone: What it binds is not known.

Material for sequencing was peripheral blood mononuclear cells (PBMCs). The clonotype originates from a human donor with classical Hodgkin lymphoma. V is TRBV28 and J is TRBJ1-1, with D perhaps TRBD1 (5 bases). The CDR3 DNA is TGTGCCAGCAGTGCCTCCGGGACGGTTGAAGCTTTCTTT. Translated, it gives CASSASGTVEAFF.